This passage covers 21 T cell receptor beta chains from one sample sequenced in a study of spatial heterogeneity in lung cancer. Whole-study findings and limits: Tumor mutation counts were tracked by expanded intratumoral alpha and beta TCR counts.

A single record per CDR3 protein comes from TCRdb applying MiXCR to the 5' RACE reads. The repertoire has about 6,800 distinct CDR3 sequences, approximately 15% of them found once; the top ten carry more than 8.5%. Time point: sample taken at primary tumor resection. Their antigens remain unidentified. The source material was lung tumor tissue, sampled at surgery. Receptors originate from a male donor with early-stage non-small cell lung cancer.

This clonotype was recorded at least ten times. The size of this beta chain means little, since it is a stray read in a library made for alpha chains. This chain uses TRBV2 with TRBJ2-3; no clear D. Trimming took 7 bases from V and 2 from J, leaving 4 bases between them. This CDR3 is built from 11 residues. Germline loops: CDR1 SNHLY, CDR2 FYNNEI. The CDR3 DNA follows: TGTGCCAGCAAGGACACAGATACGCAGTATTTT. Translated: CASKDTDTQYF.

This clonotype has more than one count but fewer than ten. Because this beta chain is a stray read in a library intended to capture alpha chains, its abundance should not be given much weight. The chain has TRBV29-1 and TRBJ2-1; TRBD2 agrees at 16 bases. The CDR3 sequence is 16 residues long. V lost 3 bases and J lost 7; bases outside the gene matches: 6. Germline assignment: CDR1 SQVTM and CDR2 ANQGSEA. CDR3 nucleotide sequence: TGCAGCGTTGAGGGACTAGCGGGAGGGCCTAGGAATGAGCAGTTCTTC. Translating gives CSVEGLAGGPRNEQFF.

By proportion, this clonotype is medium-sized (0.01 to 0.1%). Found in a library prepared for alpha chains, this beta chain is an off-target read, and its abundance has little meaning. This rearrangement joins TRBV9 to TRBJ2-2, with D unresolved. Germline V gene data show CDR1 as SGDLS and CDR2 as YYNGEE. This CDR3 has 15 amino acids. V was cut by 0 bases and J by 4 bases, with 10 bases left in between. CDR3 DNA sequence: TGTGCCAGCAGCGTAGGAATTGTCGGCACCGGGGAGCTGTTTTTT. This translates into CASSVGIVGTGELFF.

The table lists this clonotype with many counts. Found in a library prepared for alpha chains, this beta chain is an off-target read, and its abundance has little meaning. For the CDR3, the DNA is TGCGCCAGCAGCTTGCGGGAGGTTAGGACTGAAGCTTTCTTT. Its protein product is CASSLREVRTEAFF. The chain couples TRBV5-1 to TRBJ1-1, with no clear D. Trimming cost V 1 base and J 5 bases, with 12 bases left between them. This CDR3 has 14 amino acids. Germline CDR1 SGHRS, CDR2 YFSETQ.

About this clonotype itself: Within a library made for alpha chains, this beta chain is off target, and its count is uninformative. CDR3 in amino acids: CSASSQRADTQYF. The CDR3 DNA reads as TGCAGTGCTAGTAGTCAGAGGGCAGATACGCAGTATTTT. V and J are TRBV20-1 and TRBJ2-3, with D perhaps TRBD2 (5 bases). The V gene's germline CDR1 is DFQATT and CDR2 SNEGSKA (reference sequence). Trimming pared 3 bases from V and 4 bases from J, leaving 11 bases between. The CDR3 has 13 amino acids.

Within the sample, this clonotype is medium-sized. Since the library was made to target alpha chains, this beta chain is a stray read and its abundance is not meaningful. The chain employs TRBV4-3 and TRBJ2-1; TRBD1 aligns across 7 bases. Trimming took 4 bases from V and 4 from J; bases not matched to a gene: 7. The CDR3 spans 15 residues. The germline CDR1 and CDR2 sequences are LGHNA and YSLEER. Here the CDR3 reads CASSPTGRTYNEQFF. Written as DNA, the CDR3 is TGCGCCAGCAGCCCGACAGGGCGCACATACAATGAGCAGTTCTTC.

This clonotype was seen repeatedly, ten times or more. This beta chain is a stray sequence in a library constructed for alpha chains; its clone size is not meaningful. V and J are TRBV2 and TRBJ1-1; D may be TRBD1 (5 bases). Trimming took 7 bases from V and 3 from J, leaving 9 bases between them. The germline CDR1 and CDR2 sequences are SNHLY and FYNNEI. CDR3 length equals 12 residues. CDR3 residues: CASMGDDTEAFF. The CDR3 DNA is TGTGCCAGCATGGGGGACGACACTGAAGCTTTCTTT. Full variable domain (outside the CDR3, taken from reference TRBV2 and TRBJ1-1): EPEVTQTPSHQVTQMGQEVILRCVPISNHLYFYWYRQILGQKVEFLVSFYNNEISEKSEIFDDQFSVERPDGSNFTLKIRSTKLEDSAMYFCASMGDDTEAFFGQGTRLTVV.

About this clonotype itself: A much larger clone differs by one base, so this may be a read error. The conserved phenylalanine or tryptophan is not found at the CDR3 terminus, so this likely reflects a read error. Because the library targeted alpha chains, this beta chain is an off-target read whose size means little. This rearrangement joins TRBV10-3 to TRBJ1-1, with D possibly matching TRBD1 (5 bases). This CDR3 region has 14 residues. Trimming cost V 3 bases and J 1 base, with 9 bases left between them. The germline V gene encodes CDR1 ENHRY and CDR2 SYGVKD. The CDR3, as DNA: TGTGCCATCAGTGAATGGCAGGGGAACACTGAAGCTTTCTTA. This sequence encodes CAISEWQGNTEAFL.

This clonotype is deemed medium-sized. This beta chain turned up in a library designed for alpha chains; as an off-target read, its abundance says little. The chain carries TRBV6-6 and TRBJ2-2; D is possibly TRBD2 (6 bases). The germline V gene has CDR1 MNHNY and CDR2 SVGAGI (reference sequence). V lost 6 bases and J 3 bases, leaving 14 bases between the germline ends. The CDR3 is 15 residues long. The DNA for the CDR3 is TGTGCCAGCAGCAAAGCGGGTACCGACACCGGGGAGCTGTTTTTT. It translates to CASSKAGTDTGELFF.

This clonotype has only a few counts. Since the library was made to target alpha chains, this beta chain is a stray read and its abundance is not meaningful. The chain joins TRBV2 to TRBJ1-1; 8 nucleotides line up with TRBD1. CDR1 is SNHLY and CDR2 is FYNNEI in the germline V gene. Germline trimming cut 3 bases from V and 1 base from J; bases unmatched to any gene: 4. The CDR3 runs 15 residues. As DNA, the CDR3 is TGTGCCAGCAGTGAGCAAGGACAGGGGAACACTGAAGCTTTCTTT. This gives the protein CASSEQGQGNTEAFF. The variable domain in full, with the rest retrieved from reference TRBV2 and TRBJ1-1, is EPEVTQTPSHQVTQMGQEVILRCVPISNHLYFYWYRQILGQKVEFLVSFYNNEISEKSEIFDDQFSVERPDGSNFTLKIRSTKLEDSAMYFCASSEQGQGNTEAFFGQGTRLTVV.

For this clonotype: One end of the junction fails to match germline, which may point to a read error. This beta chain is off target for a library built for alpha chains, so its abundance means little. The CDR3 DNA reads as TGTGTCAGCTGCCAGACAGGAAACGAAAAACTGTTTTTT. It codes for CVSCQTGNEKLFF. The chain has TRBV4-2 and TRBJ1-4; TRBD1 is a possible D gene (6 bases). The CDR3 spans 13 residues. Germline lookup yields CDR1 LGHNA and CDR2 YNFKEQ.

This clonotype was recorded at least ten times. The library was designed around alpha chains, so this beta chain is a stray read whose abundance carries little weight. CDR3 in DNA: TGTGCCAGCAGTTACGCGGGACAGCTAGCCAAAAACATTCAGTACTTC. Its translation: CASSYAGQLAKNIQYF. The rearrangement uses TRBV6-2 or TRBV6-3 and TRBJ2-4, with a tentative D call TRBD1 (7 bases). Looked up from germline, CDR1 is MNHEY and CDR2 is SVGEGT. The CDR3 has 16 residues. The germline V and J ends were trimmed by 2 bases and 0 bases, with 11 bases remaining between them.

This clonotype is labeled large. A library made for alpha chains picked up this beta chain off target, so its size means little. V usage is TRBV4-2 and J usage is TRBJ1-1; D unresolved. Germline values: CDR1 LGHNA, CDR2 YNFKEQ. V dropped 2 bases and J dropped 4 bases, with 11 bases sitting between them. The CDR3 runs 14 residues. CDR3 sequence: CASSQIPGGTEAFF. In DNA, the CDR3 is TGTGCCAGCAGCCAAATACCGGGAGGCACTGAAGCTTTCTTT.

The sample holds a few counts of this clonotype. The size of this beta chain means little, since it is a stray read in a library made for alpha chains. The gene calls are TRBV6-1 and TRBJ2-1; D gene unclear. V gave up 6 bases and J gave up 0 bases, with 12 bases separating them. The CDR3 totals 15 residues. Germline V gene data show CDR1 as MNHNS and CDR2 as SASEGT. CDR3 coding DNA: TGTGCCAGCAGACCTGGACGGAGCTCCTACAATGAGCAGTTCTTC. Amino acid sequence: CASRPGRSSYNEQFF.

By share, this clonotype ranks as medium-sized (0.01 to 0.1%). A library prepared for alpha chains yielded this beta chain as an off-target read; its size is of little meaning. The chain recombines TRBV7-2 with TRBJ1-4; D possibly corresponds to TRBD1 (5 bases). This CDR3 spans 14 amino acids. Germline V CDR1 and CDR2: SGHTA, FQGNSA. V was cut by 2 bases and J by 8 bases, with 12 bases left in between. Here the CDR3 reads CASSLWQGGEKLFF. CDR3 in DNA: TGTGCCAGCAGCTTATGGCAGGGTGGCGAAAAACTGTTTTTT.

By share of the sample, this clonotype is medium-sized. This beta chain appears as a stray read in a library generated for alpha chains; its size is not informative. V is TRBV24-1 and J is TRBJ2-2; D not resolved. The CDR3 loop spans 15 amino acids. Looked up from germline, CDR1 is KGHDR and CDR2 is SFDVKD. V was pared by 12 bases and J by 1 base, with 17 bases between. The CDR3 DNA reads as TGTGCCGTAGAACGGACGATGGGGAACACCGGGGAGCTGTTTTTT. Translation: CAVERTMGNTGELFF.

This clonotype was seen repeatedly, ten times or more. Little can be read into the size of this beta chain, an off-target read in a library designed for alpha chains. V is TRBV10-3 and J is TRBJ1-4, with a weak D call TRBD1 (5 bases). V lost 5 bases and J lost 10, with 14 bases in between. Per germline, CDR1 ENHRY and CDR2 SYGVKD. The CDR3 contains 13 residues. This chain's CDR3 is CAISNGTQGKLFF. For the CDR3, the DNA is TGTGCCATCAGTAACGGGACCCAGGGAAAACTGTTTTTT.

Relative to its sample, this clonotype is medium-sized. Because this beta chain is a stray read in a library intended to capture alpha chains, its abundance should not be given much weight. The chain employs TRBV7-9 and TRBJ1-4; D remains unclear. V lost 1 base to trimming and J lost 0 bases, with 6 bases between them. Germline CDR1 SEHNR, CDR2 FQNEAQ (reference sequence). This CDR3 has 15 residues. CDR3 sequence: CASSLGGPTNEKLFF. The CDR3 region has the DNA TGTGCCAGCAGCTTAGGGGGTCCAACTAATGAAAAACTGTTTTTT.

This clonotype has at least ten counts. The library was prepared for alpha chains; this beta chain is a stray read, so its frequency means little. The rearrangement uses TRBV29-1 and TRBJ1-4; D call uncertain. The V gene's germline CDR1 is SQVTM and CDR2 ANQGSEA. CDR3 length: 17 amino acids. With 3 bases removed from V and 1 base from J, the gap between germline ends came to 18 bases. The CDR3 DNA follows: TGCAGCGTTGATAGGTCGGGCCTCCCTCTAACTAATGAAAAACTGTTTTTT. Its protein is CSVDRSGLPLTNEKLFF.

This clonotype is labeled medium-sized. This beta chain is a stray sequence in a library constructed for alpha chains; its clone size is not meaningful. The J gene is TRBJ1-1, the V gene TRBV5-1; D unclear. Trimming cost V 5 bases and J 3 bases, with 8 bases left between them. The CDR3 length is 12 residues. CDR1 and CDR2 (germline): SGHRS, YFSETQ. The CDR3 sequence is CASRDGDTEAFF. CDR3 sequence (DNA): TGCGCCAGCAGGGACGGGGACACTGAAGCTTTCTTT.

This clonotype was recorded at least ten times. Within a library made for alpha chains, this beta chain is off target, and its count is uninformative. The chain links TRBV6-1 to TRBJ1-2; D gene uncertain. Trimming took off 0 bases at V and 7 bases at J, with 9 bases between the two ends. Looked up from germline, CDR1 is MNHNS and CDR2 is SASEGT. CDR3 length: 13 amino acids. CDR3 in DNA: TGTGCCAGCAGTGAAGCGCGAGGGCTTGGCTACACCTTC. It encodes CASSEARGLGYTF.